These T cell receptor beta chains were read from a single sample in a study of blood T cell repertoires in COVID-19. Libraries were prepared by immunoSEQ multiplex PCR; TCRdb keeps only in-frame clonotypes and omits some of them. Seen here are roughly 61,000 clones, more than 80% observed once, and the top ten hold 16%. The sample taken for sequencing was peripheral blood. Receptor source: a man aged 80 or over with acute or convalescent COVID-19. Each CDR3 is given with its conserved first and last residue. The order of the fields is D gene, V gene, clone size, J gene, CDR3 DNA, CDR3 protein. D genes are given only for firm matches. Clone size, where shown, is once, few, many, or a class for clones that have expanded.

NA	TRBV19	NA	TRBJ2-7	TGTGCCAGTAGTAGGGACTTCTACTACGAGCAGTACTTC	CASSRDFYYEQYF
TRBD1	TRBV5-1	NA	TRBJ2-2	TGCGCCAGCAGTCGACAGGGGGGATCCGGGGAGCTGTTTTTT	CASSRQGGSGELFF
NA	TRBV28	NA	TRBJ1-5	TGTGCCAGCAGTCCCGGGGGGCGGCGGCAGCCCCAGCATTTT	CASSPGGRRQPQHF
NA	TRBV10-3	NA	TRBJ2-7	TGTGCCATCAGTAACTTAACGTTGCGCGAGCAGTACTTC	CAISNLTLREQYF
NA	TRBV4-1	NA	TRBJ2-7	TGCGCCAGCAGCCCTGAGTGGGCCGAGCAGTACTTC	CASSPEWAEQYF
NA	TRBV5-1	once	TRBJ1-5	TGCGCCAGCAGCTTGGGCGGGCTAAGCAATCAGCCCCAGCATTTT	CASSLGGLSNQPQHF
TRBD2	TRBV6-6	NA	TRBJ2-3	TGTGCCAGCAGTCCCCACGGACTAGCGGGGTCGTGGAGCACAGATACGCAGTATTTT	CASSPHGLAGSWSTDTQYF
NA	TRBV7-9	once	TRBJ2-7	TGTGCCAGCAGCTTGGGCCATAACTCCTACGAGCAGTACTTC	CASSLGHNSYEQYF
TRBD1	TRBV2	NA	TRBJ1-4	TGTGCCAGCGGACAGGGGCGCGGGAAACTGTTTTTT	CASGQGRGKLFF
TRBD1	TRBV30	NA	TRBJ2-4	TGTGCCTGGAGTCCCGGACAGGGTAACATTCAGTACTTC	CAWSPGQGNIQYF
NA	TRBV4-1	NA	TRBJ2-7	TGCGCCAGCAGCCAACTCCCGGGACTCGCGTACGAGCAGTACTTC	CASSQLPGLAYEQYF
TRBD2	TRBV7-2	NA	TRBJ2-3	TGTGCCAGCAGCTTATCTATCGGGGGGGCCACAGATACGCAGTATTTT	CASSLSIGGATDTQYF
NA	TRBV19	NA	TRBJ2-1	TGTGCCAGTAGTACGATAAACTCCGGTGAGCAGTTCTTC	CASSTINSGEQFF
TRBD1	TRBV7-6	NA	TRBJ2-3	TGTGCCAGCAGCCAGGGACAGGCCGGCACAGATACGCAGTATTTT	CASSQGQAGTDTQYF
TRBD1	TRBV5-4	NA	TRBJ1-1	TGTGCCAGCAGGAAACAGGGGGAGCACCCATCACCTGAAGCTTTCTTT	CASRKQGEHPSPEAFF
TRBD1	TRBV19	NA	TRBJ1-1	TGTGCCAGTAGGGACAGGGGGCGAACTGAAGCTTTCTTT	CASRDRGRTEAFF
TRBD2	TRBV10-3	NA	TRBJ2-3	TGTGCCATCAGCCCGGGACTAGCGGGGGGGCCTGTGGCAGATACGCAGTATTTT	CAISPGLAGGPVADTQYF
NA	TRBV5-8	NA	TRBJ2-7	TGTGCCAGCAGCTTGGCCGGGGTGAACTACGAGCAGTACTTC	CASSLAGVNYEQYF
TRBD1	TRBV5-1	NA	TRBJ2-2	TGCGCCAGCAGCCACCGGGGGACAGGGAACACCGGGGAGCTGTTTTTT	CASSHRGTGNTGELFF
NA	TRBV7-2	NA	TRBJ1-6	TGTGCCAGCAGCGCACGAAGAGGCTATTCACCCCTCCACTTT	CASSARRGYSPLHF
TRBD1	TRBV5-1	NA	TRBJ1-5	TGCGCCAGCAGCGCCGGGACAGGCGGGCCCCAGCATTTT	CASSAGTGGPQHF
NA	TRBV15	few	TRBJ2-1	TGTGCCACCAGCAGAACAGGGGGAGGGTACAATGAGCAGTTCTTC	CATSRTGGGYNEQFF
NA	TRBV5-4	few	TRBJ2-7	TGTGCCAGCAGCTCAGAATACGAGCAGTACTTC	CASSSEYEQYF
NA	TRBV7-6	NA	TRBJ2-7	TGTGCCAGCAGCTTAGCCCCGGTGGGGGGAGGCTCCTACGAGCAGTACTTC	CASSLAPVGGGSYEQYF
NA	TRBV30	once	TRBJ1-5	TGTGCCTGGAGTCTAGACAATCAGCCCCAGCATTTT	CAWSLDNQPQHF
TRBD1	TRBV10-3	NA	TRBJ1-5	TGTGCCATCAGTACAGGGGGAGGCAATCAGCCCCAGCATTTT	CAISTGGGNQPQHF
NA	TRBV3-1/TRBV3-2	NA	TRBJ2-1	TGTGCCAGCAGCCACCGTCCAGGGAATGAGCAGTTCTTC	CASSHRPGNEQFF
NA	TRBV15	NA	TRBJ1-4	TGTGCCACCAGCAGAGGAAGAGAGGAAAAACTGTTTTTT	CATSRGREEKLFF